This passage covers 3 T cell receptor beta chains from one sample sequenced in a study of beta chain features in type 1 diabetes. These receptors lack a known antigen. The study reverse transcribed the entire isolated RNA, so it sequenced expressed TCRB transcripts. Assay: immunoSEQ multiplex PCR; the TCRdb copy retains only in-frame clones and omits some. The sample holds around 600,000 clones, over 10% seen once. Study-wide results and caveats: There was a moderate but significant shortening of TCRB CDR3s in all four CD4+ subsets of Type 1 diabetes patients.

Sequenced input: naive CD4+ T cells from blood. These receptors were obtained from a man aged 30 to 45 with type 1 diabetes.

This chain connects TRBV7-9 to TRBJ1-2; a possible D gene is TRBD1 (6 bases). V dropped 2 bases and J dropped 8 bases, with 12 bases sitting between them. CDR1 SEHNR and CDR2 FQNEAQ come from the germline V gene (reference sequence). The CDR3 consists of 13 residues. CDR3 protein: CASSLRQAEGYTF. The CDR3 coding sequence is TGTGCCAGCAGCTTACGACAGGCGGAAGGCTACACCTTC.

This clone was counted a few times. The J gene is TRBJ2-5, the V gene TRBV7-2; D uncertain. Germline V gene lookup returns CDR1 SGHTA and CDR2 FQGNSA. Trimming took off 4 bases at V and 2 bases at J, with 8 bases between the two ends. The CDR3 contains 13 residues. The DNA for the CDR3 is TGTGCCAGCAGCTCAGGAAGGCAAGAGACCCAGTACTTC. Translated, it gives CASSSGRQETQYF. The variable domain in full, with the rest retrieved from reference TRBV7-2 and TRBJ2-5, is GAGVSQSPSNKVTEKGKDVELRCDPISGHTALYWYRQSLGQGLEFLIYFQGNSAPDKSGLPSDRFSAERTGGSVSTLTIQRTQQEDSAVYLCASSSGRQETQYFGPGTRLLVL.

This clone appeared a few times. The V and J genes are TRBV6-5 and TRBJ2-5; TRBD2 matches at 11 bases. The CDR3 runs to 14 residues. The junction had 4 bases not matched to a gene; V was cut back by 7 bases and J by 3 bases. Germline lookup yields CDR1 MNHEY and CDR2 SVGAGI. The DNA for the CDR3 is TGTGCCAGCACCCTACTAGCGGGGGAAGAGACCCAGTACTTC. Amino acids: CASTLLAGEETQYF.